This entry lists 28 T cell receptor beta chains sequenced from one sample in a study of blood T cell repertoires in COVID-19. This table comes from immunoSEQ multiplex PCR, and its TCRdb copy is limited to in-frame clones, with some not included. The sample holds 68,000 or so clones; 90% are singletons and the top ten take under 0.6%. The sample comprised peripheral blood. These receptors came from a man between 50 and 59 years old with COVID-19, enrolled during active disease.

V usage is TRBV19 and J usage is TRBJ1-5; D is possibly TRBD1 (6 bases). Germline-derived CDR1 and CDR2 are LNHDA and SQIVND (reference sequence). The V end lost 5 bases, the J end lost 1 base, and 9 bases lay between the germline ends. The CDR3 sequence is 14 residues long. The chain's CDR3 is CASSWGRSNQPQHF. CDR3 coding DNA: TGTGCCAGTAGTTGGGGGCGAAGCAATCAGCCCCAGCATTTT.

The chain carries TRBV14 and TRBJ2-6; D remains unclear. Per the germline V gene, CDR1 is SGHDN and CDR2 is FVKESK. Deletions cut 4 bases from V and 4 bases from J, with 8 bases between. There are 14 residues in the CDR3. The CDR3 reads CASSPHPGANVLTF. The DNA of the CDR3 is TGTGCCAGCAGCCCCCATCCCGGGGCCAACGTCCTGACTTTC. The complete variable domain, with remaining parts taken from reference TRBV14 and TRBJ2-6, reads EAGVTQFPSHSVIEKGQTVTLRCDPISGHDNLYWYRRVMGKEIKFLLHFVKESKQDESGMPNNRFLAERTGGTYSTLKVQPAELEDSGVYFCASSPHPGANVLTFGAGSRLTVL.

The rearrangement joins TRBV20-1 to TRBJ1-1; TRBD1 is a possible D gene (5 bases). Germline-derived CDR1 and CDR2 are DFQATT and SNEGSKA (reference sequence). The CDR3 covers 15 residues. V was cut by 3 bases and J by 1 base, with 15 bases left in between. The chain's CDR3 is CSASHSGGGNTEAFF. DNA for the CDR3: TGCAGTGCTAGTCATAGCGGGGGAGGGAACACTGAAGCTTTCTTT.

The chain recombines TRBV30 with TRBJ2-2; D perhaps matches TRBD1 (6 bases). Germline lookup yields CDR1 GTSNPN and CDR2 SVGIG (reference sequence). The CDR3 sequence is 14 residues long. The V end lost 1 base, the J end lost 6 bases, and 12 bases lay between the germline ends. The CDR3 nucleotides are TGTGCCTGGAGTGAGGGGGATTTATCCGGGGAGCTGTTTTTT. Translating gives CAWSEGDLSGELFF.

This chain links TRBV6-2 or TRBV6-3 with TRBJ1-2; 9 bases map to TRBD1. Germline assignment: CDR1 MNHEY and CDR2 SVGEGT. The CDR3 spans 14 residues. V shed 5 bases and J 10 bases; nucleotides not matched to a gene: 11. CDR3 DNA sequence: TGTGCCAGCAGTGACAACAGGGGGCGTTGGGTCTACACCTTC. It is translated as CASSDNRGRWVYTF.

The chain joins TRBV4-1 to TRBJ1-1; D is unclear. Germline CDR1 is MGHRA and CDR2 is YSYEKL. This CDR3 contains 15 residues. V was cut by 4 bases and J by 10 bases, with 22 bases left in between. CDR3 sequence (DNA): TGCGCCAGCAGCCCGGATTTTAGTAGTAAGCTAGGAGCTTTCTTT. Amino acids: CASSPDFSSKLGAFF.

CDR3 DNA: TGTGCCAGCAGCTTGGCCCCGAGACAGGGGGACGAGCAGTACTTC. Translating it yields CASSLAPRQGDEQYF. The chain is built from TRBV5-4 and TRBJ2-7; 9 bases agree with TRBD1. V lost 0 bases and J lost 5; bases outside the gene matches: 6. The germline CDR1 and CDR2 sequences are SGHNT and YYREEE (reference sequence). This CDR3 is 15 amino acids long.

This clone was counted a single time. The CDR3 sequence: CASSLDRAGELFF. The CDR3 DNA follows: TGTGCCAGCAGCTTAGATCGGGCCGGGGAGCTGTTTTTT. The chain joins TRBV11-3 to TRBJ2-2; no clear D. The CDR3 totals 13 residues. Trimming removed 0 bases at V and 6 bases at J, with 5 bases between. CDR1 and CDR2 (germline): SGHNT, YENEEA.

The chain joins TRBV4-1 to TRBJ2-7, with 10 bases lining up with TRBD2. The CDR3 runs 16 residues. The germline V gene has CDR1 MGHRA and CDR2 YSYEKL. V trimming: 3 bases; J trimming: 3 bases; junction bases outside the gene matches: 8. The CDR3 loop reads CASSHRVAGGNYEQYF. For the CDR3, the DNA is TGCGCCAGCAGCCACCGGGTAGCGGGAGGAAACTACGAGCAGTACTTC.

The count of this clone is one. The chain links TRBV15 to TRBJ2-6, with TRBD1 as a possible D gene (5 bases). CDR1 LNHNV and CDR2 YYDKDF come from the germline V gene (reference sequence). V was trimmed by 2 bases and J by 3 bases, leaving 5 bases between them. This CDR3 spans 14 amino acids. This chain's CDR3 is CATSRQGGANVLTF. CDR3 coding DNA: TGTGCCACCAGCAGACAGGGTGGGGCCAACGTCCTGACTTTC.

The chain combines TRBV6-2 or TRBV6-3 with TRBJ2-7, with 7 nucleotides matching TRBD1. Looked up from germline, CDR1 is MNHEY and CDR2 is SVGEGT. Losses at the gene ends were 6 bases for V and 3 bases for J; bases not matched to a gene: 5. The CDR3 runs 13 residues. DNA for the CDR3: TGTGCCAGCAGCCGGGACAGCCGCTACGAGCAGTACTTC. This encodes CASSRDSRYEQYF.

The chain uses TRBV30 and TRBJ1-5, with D perhaps matching TRBD1 (5 bases). Germline V CDR1 and CDR2: GTSNPN, SVGIG (reference sequence). V lost 1 base and J 4 bases, leaving 11 bases between the germline ends. The CDR3 is 14 residues long. This CDR3 reads CAWSETGGNQPQHF. CDR3 nucleotide sequence: TGTGCCTGGAGTGAAACAGGCGGAAATCAGCCCCAGCATTTT.

The chain employs TRBV7-9 and TRBJ1-5, with TRBD1 identical over 9 bases. CDR3 length: 16 residues. The V and J ends lost 5 bases and 2 bases, in that order; junction bases with no gene match: 7. Germline lookup yields CDR1 SEHNR and CDR2 FQNEAQ (reference sequence). The CDR3 nucleotides are TGTGCCAGCAGCCCGGACAGGGGAGATCGCAATCAGCCCCAGCATTTT. It translates to CASSPDRGDRNQPQHF. Full variable domain (outside the CDR3, taken from reference TRBV7-9 and TRBJ1-5): DTGVSQNPRHKITKRGQNVTFRCDPISEHNRLYWYRQTLGQGPEFLTYFQNEAQLEKSRLLSDRFSAERPKGSFSTLEIQRTEQGDSAMYLCASSPDRGDRNQPQHFGDGTRLSIL.

V usage is TRBV5-1 and J usage is TRBJ2-3; the D gene is possibly TRBD2 (5 bases). Germline lookup yields CDR1 SGHRS and CDR2 YFSETQ. The CDR3 length is 15 residues. V lost 1 base, J lost 2 bases, and 11 bases lay in between. CDR3: CASSLSSGPTDTQYF. CDR3 nucleotides: TGCGCCAGCAGCTTGTCCAGCGGCCCCACAGATACGCAGTATTTT. Combining the CDR3 with reference TRBV5-1 and TRBJ2-3 gives the whole variable domain KAGVTQTPRYLIKTRGQQVTLSCSPISGHRSVSWYQQTPGQGLQFLFEYFSETQRNKGNFPGRFSGRQFSNSRSEMNVSTLELGDSALYLCASSLSSGPTDTQYFGPGTRLTVL.

The chain links TRBV4-1 to TRBJ1-1; D is uncertain. Germline V gene sequence: CDR1 MGHRA, CDR2 YSYEKL. The germline V and J ends were trimmed by 0 bases and 1 base, with 9 bases remaining between them. The CDR3 has 15 amino acids. In DNA form, the CDR3 reads TGCGCCAGCAGCCAAGATCCGGGTCGGAACACTGAAGCTTTCTTT. Protein product: CASSQDPGRNTEAFF.

The rearrangement links TRBV7-2 to TRBJ1-1, with 8 bases fitting TRBD1. With 4 bases clipped from V and 5 bases from J, the junction kept 6 bases outside the gene matches. The length of the CDR3 is 14 residues. In germline, CDR1 is SGHTA, CDR2 FQGNSA. For the CDR3, the DNA is TGTGCCAGCAGCTCGGACAGGGCGAGGACTGAAGCTTTCTTT. It translates to CASSSDRARTEAFF. The complete variable domain, with remaining parts taken from reference TRBV7-2 and TRBJ1-1, reads GAGVSQSPSNKVTEKGKDVELRCDPISGHTALYWYRQSLGQGLEFLIYFQGNSAPDKSGLPSDRFSAERTGGSVSTLTIQRTQQEDSAVYLCASSSDRARTEAFFGQGTRLTVV.

A few counts support this clone. V gene TRBV25-1 combines with J gene TRBJ2-7; TRBD2 aligns across 8 bases. This CDR3 contains 15 residues. J was trimmed by 3 bases and V by 3 bases; bases with no gene match: 7. Germline CDR1 is MGHDK and CDR2 is SYGVNS. Here the CDR3 DNA reads TGTGCCAGCAGTGATGGGTCAGCGGGAGACTACGAGCAGTACTTC. Its translation: CASSDGSAGDYEQYF.

J is TRBJ2-7 and V is TRBV5-5, with 8 positions matching TRBD2. Germline loops: CDR1 SGHKS, CDR2 YYEKEE (reference sequence). The V and J ends lost 2 bases and 1 base, in that order; junction bases with no gene match: 8. This CDR3 contains 16 residues. The CDR3 is CASSFPGLGSSYEQYF. The CDR3 DNA reads as TGTGCCAGCAGCTTCCCGGGACTAGGATCTTCCTACGAGCAGTACTTC.

The chain links TRBV5-1 to TRBJ1-1; weak D call: TRBD1 (6 bases). The germline gives CDR1 SGHRS, CDR2 YFSETQ. The CDR3 sequence is 14 residues long. Trimming removed 2 bases from V and 0 bases from J, with 8 bases in between. The CDR3 sequence: CASSLQGVNTEAFF. The CDR3 coding sequence is TGCGCCAGCAGCTTACAGGGAGTGAACACTGAAGCTTTCTTT. Combining the CDR3 with reference TRBV5-1 and TRBJ1-1 gives the whole variable domain KAGVTQTPRYLIKTRGQQVTLSCSPISGHRSVSWYQQTPGQGLQFLFEYFSETQRNKGNFPGRFSGRQFSNSRSEMNVSTLELGDSALYLCASSLQGVNTEAFFGQGTRLTVV.

The chain joins TRBV20-1 to TRBJ2-7, with 9 bases fitting TRBD1. Germline CDR1 and CDR2: DFQATT and SNEGSKA (reference sequence). The trim removed 3 bases at V and 3 bases at J, leaving 6 bases unmatched. This CDR3 spans 14 amino acids. CDR3 amino acids: CSASIDRGVYEQYF. The DNA of the CDR3 is TGCAGTGCTAGTATCGACAGGGGGGTCTACGAGCAGTACTTC.

The chain recombines TRBV6-5 with TRBJ2-6, with no clear D. The CDR3 is made up of 14 amino acids. The germline V gene has CDR1 MNHEY and CDR2 SVGAGI. The ends were cut back, 4 bases at V and 2 bases at J, with 6 bases in the middle. CDR3 region: CASSSLAGANVLTF. CDR3 DNA sequence: TGTGCCAGCAGTTCCCTCGCTGGGGCCAACGTCCTGACTTTC.

The gene calls are TRBV5-4 and TRBJ2-7, with TRBD2 matching 13 bases. The CDR3 contains 16 residues. The junction had 8 bases not matched to a gene; V was cut back by 4 bases and J by 4 bases. Germline values: CDR1 SGHNT, CDR2 YYREEE (reference sequence). CDR3 sequence (DNA): TGTGCCAGCAGCCCAACGACTAGCGGGAGGCTTTACGAGCAGTACTTC. As protein: CASSPTTSGRLYEQYF. The full variable domain, completed using reference TRBV5-4 and TRBJ2-7, is ETGVTQSPTHLIKTRGQQVTLRCSSQSGHNTVSWYQQALGQGPQFIFQYYREEENGRGNFPPRFSGLQFPNYSSELNVNALELDDSALYLCASSPTTSGRLYEQYFGPGTRLTVT.

This clone is a singleton in its sample. Other DNA sequences of this sample code for an identical CDR3. The genes are TRBV5-6 and TRBJ1-2; D is perhaps TRBD1 (5 bases). V was trimmed by 0 bases and J by 5 bases, leaving 8 bases between them. The CDR3 has 13 residues. CDR1 and CDR2 (germline): SGHDT, YYEEEE. Here the CDR3 DNA reads TGTGCCAGCAGCTTGGGACAGAATTATGGCTACACCTTC. Protein: CASSLGQNYGYTF.

The V call is TRBV11-3, the J call TRBJ2-5, with D perhaps matching TRBD2 (5 bases). CDR1 is SGHNT, CDR2 YENEEA, per germline. The CDR3 spans 12 residues. With 5 bases removed from V and 4 bases from J, the gap between germline ends came to 8 bases. The DNA for the CDR3 is TGTGCCAGCAGCGGCAGCGGAGAGACCCAGTACTTC. Translated: CASSGSGETQYF.

The chain has TRBV4-1 and TRBJ2-7; 10 nucleotides agree with TRBD1. CDR1 MGHRA and CDR2 YSYEKL come from the germline V gene. Trimming at V came to 2 bases and at J to 11 bases, leaving 12 bases not matched to a gene. The CDR3 covers 15 residues. The CDR3 loop reads CASSQSDRGLVGEYF. CDR3 in DNA: TGCGCCAGCAGCCAATCTGACAGGGGGCTTGTTGGAGAGTACTTC.

DNA for the CDR3: TGTGCCAGCAGGTATTACAATGAGCAGTTCTTC. It encodes CASRYYNEQFF. The rearrangement joins TRBV6-5 to TRBJ2-1; no clear D. The CDR3 totals 11 residues. V shed 6 bases and J shed 4 bases, with 4 bases lying between them. CDR1 is MNHEY, CDR2 SVGAGI, per germline.

The J gene is TRBJ2-7, the V gene TRBV29-1; no reliable D call. Trimming stripped 0 bases from V and 5 bases from J, with 14 bases between. In germline, CDR1 is SQVTM, CDR2 ANQGSEA. The CDR3 contains 14 residues. DNA for the CDR3: TGCAGCGTTGAAGATGAAGAAACAATGGACGAGCAGTACTTC. Residues: CSVEDEETMDEQYF.

Written as DNA, the CDR3 is TGCAGCGTTTGGGGCGGGGCCGCCAAAAACATTCAGTACTTC. It translates to CSVWGGAAKNIQYF. This rearrangement joins TRBV29-1 to TRBJ2-4; a possible D gene is TRBD2 (6 bases). Germline V lookup: CDR1 SQVTM, CDR2 ANQGSEA. CDR3 size: 14 residues. V was cut by 5 bases and J by 1 base, with 12 bases left in between.